This entry lists 3 T cell receptor beta chains sequenced from one sample in a study of CD8 T cells in Susac syndrome. When the RNA was reverse transcribed, random hexamers were used with an input of 0.5 to 1 ug. One entry per CDR3 protein, called by TCRdb with MiXCR from the immunoSEQ multiplex PCR reads. The table includes 85,000 to 120,000 distinct CDR3 sequences, 94% detected once. Input material: CD8+ T cells from PBMCs. These receptor sequences come from a human donor with Susac syndrome.

CDR3 bases: TGTGCCAGCAGTTGGGGGACAGCAGCTAACTATGGCTACACCTTC. This codes for CASSWGTAANYGYTF. The chain is built from TRBV12-3 or TRBV12-4 and TRBJ1-2; 7 bases fit TRBD1. The CDR3 extends over 15 amino acids. V lost 4 bases to trimming and J lost 0 bases; unmatched junction nucleotides: 5.

The chain employs TRBV11-2 and TRBJ2-3; D is unclear. CDR1 SGHAT and CDR2 FQNNGV come from the germline V gene. The V and J ends lost 3 bases and 0 bases respectively, with 10 bases between them. The CDR3 runs 15 residues. In DNA form, the CDR3 reads TGTGCCAGCAGCTTCACTTGGGCGAGCACAGATACGCAGTATTTT. It encodes CASSFTWASTDTQYF.

V is TRBV9 and J is TRBJ1-1; D remains ambiguous. Germline CDR1 and CDR2: SGDLS and YYNGEE. This CDR3 comprises 15 residues. V was pared by 4 bases and J by 0 bases, with 13 bases between. CDR3: CASSSGGGMNTEAFF. For the CDR3, the DNA is TGTGCCAGCAGCTCAGGCGGCGGAATGAACACTGAAGCTTTCTTT. Full variable domain (remainder filled in from reference TRBV9 and TRBJ1-1): DSGVTQTPKHLITATGQRVTLRCSPRSGDLSVYWYQQSLDQGLQFLIQYYNGEERAKGNILERFSAQQFPDLHSELNLSSLELGDSALYFCASSSGGGMNTEAFFGQGTRLTVV.